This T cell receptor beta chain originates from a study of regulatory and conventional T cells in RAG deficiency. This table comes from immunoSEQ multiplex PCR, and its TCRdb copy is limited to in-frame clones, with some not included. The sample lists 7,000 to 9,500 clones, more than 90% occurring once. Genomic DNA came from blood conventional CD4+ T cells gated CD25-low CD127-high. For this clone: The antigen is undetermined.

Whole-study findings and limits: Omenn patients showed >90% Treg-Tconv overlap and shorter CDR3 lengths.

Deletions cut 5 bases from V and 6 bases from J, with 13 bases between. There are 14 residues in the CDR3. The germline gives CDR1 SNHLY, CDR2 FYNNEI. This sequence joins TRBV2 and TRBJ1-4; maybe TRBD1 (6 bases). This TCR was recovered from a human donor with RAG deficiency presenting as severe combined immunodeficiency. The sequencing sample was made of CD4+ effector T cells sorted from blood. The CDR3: CASSYRAWDEKLFF. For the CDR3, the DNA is TGTGCCAGCAGTTACAGGGCATGGGATGAAAAACTGTTTTTT.